These T cell receptor beta chains were read from a single sample in a study of T cells in Graves' hyperthyroidism and ophthalmopathy. TCRdb ran MiXCR on the multiplex PCR reads and lists one entry per CDR3 protein. This sample yields fewer than 450,000 distinct CDR3 sequences, of which approximately 18% are seen a single time; 35% to 45% belongs to the top ten. The sample consisted of blood. The receptors come from a man between 18 and 29 years old with Graves' ophthalmopathy. Each CDR3 is given without its conserved first and last residue. A D gene is named only where the DNA matches it firmly. Clone sizes are given selectively: once, few, many, or a class where the clone is expanded.

V,J,size,D,CDR3
TRBV27,TRBJ1-4,few,NA,ASSDLGEGNEKLF
TRBV7-3,TRBJ2-3,NA,TRBD2,ASSRGGPDTQY
TRBV14,TRBJ2-1,few,NA,ASSHSHNEQF
TRBV24-1,TRBJ2-1,NA,TRBD2,ATQRSGGVGEQF
TRBV20-1,TRBJ2-7,NA,TRBD1,SARAGQGDDEQY
TRBV20-1,TRBJ1-5,NA,NA,SARDMGSSNQPQH
TRBV2,TRBJ1-2,NA,NA,ASSTRDYGYT
TRBV5-1,TRBJ2-1,many,NA,ATKPGDGVAALGEYNEQF
TRBV18,TRBJ2-3,many,NA,ASSPPQLFTDTQY
TRBV6-5,TRBJ2-3,NA,NA,ASSNRVKQY
TRBV6-5,TRBJ1-2,many,NA,ASSYSFWGEANYGYT
TRBV6-1,TRBJ1-5,few,NA,ASPLGSQPQH
TRBV6-1,TRBJ1-5,NA,NA,ASSTGNQPQH
TRBV2,TRBJ2-7,many,TRBD1,ASSLRGQGPYEQY
TRBV24-1,TRBJ2-2,NA,TRBD1,ATTTGVPGELF
TRBV13,TRBJ2-5,many,TRBD1,ASSWGTGGGQETQY
TRBV28,TRBJ1-1,many,NA,ASWGNTEAF
TRBV9,TRBJ1-2,once,NA,ASSVATERDSIFNYGYT
TRBV11-2,TRBJ2-1,many,NA,ASSSNNEQF
TRBV7-3,TRBJ2-1,many,TRBD1,ASSPDRAVNEQF
TRBV6-2/TRBV6-3,TRBJ1-2,NA,NA,ASSFRDGLGYT
TRBV18,TRBJ2-2,NA,NA,ASSPWTDNTGELF
TRBV10-2,TRBJ1-4,NA,NA,ASTPAGRYEKLF
TRBV19,TRBJ1-2,few,NA,ASSTSESYGYT
TRBV11-2,TRBJ2-3,NA,TRBD2,ASSTGPGTSLPDTQY
TRBV20-1,TRBJ1-1,few,NA,SARGGLRRDGETTISEPNTEAF
TRBV6-1,TRBJ1-1,many,NA,ASSDLNTEAF
TRBV28,TRBJ2-1,few,NA,ASSPRLRVVDEQF
TRBV7-9,TRBJ2-7,few,TRBD1,ASGTGQDLSYEQY
TRBV6-5,TRBJ1-3,NA,NA,ASSYSARGGSSGNTIY
TRBV29-1,TRBJ2-4,NA,TRBD2,SVLAGGSGLNIQY